This T cell receptor (beta chain) was sequenced during a study of T cell responses to AZD1222 COVID-19 vaccine. The CDR3 extends over 12 amino acids. Unmatched junction bases numbered 3, after V lost 7 bases and J lost 4 bases. Germline assignment: CDR1 MDHEN and CDR2 SYDVKM. In the case of this clone: Its target is not known.

Study observations and caveats: Repertoires in all cases were sampled only once the peak T cell response had passed. Donors were chiefly white British, with a greater number of females, and clonal diversity was perhaps underestimated.

TCRdb's table, derived via immunoSEQ multiplex PCR, lists solely in-frame clones and lacks some. The sample has some 90,000 clones, approximately 90% seen once; the top ten hold roughly 15%. The sequences come from peripheral blood, collected on day 0 of AZD1222 vaccination. The sequence derives from an adult in good health. The chain combines TRBV28 with TRBJ1-2; 7 bases agree with TRBD1. The DNA of the CDR3 is TGTGCCAGCAAACAGGGGAGCTATGGCTACACCTTC. Its translation: CASKQGSYGYTF.